The T cell receptor (beta chain) described here comes from a study of shared clonotypes between healthy human individuals. Study results and caveats: The study generally estimated greater richness for naive than memory subsets. Sharing of clonotypes among donors was expected to vary with sequencing depth.

For this clone: Its target is unknown.

The V gene lost 5 bases and the J gene lost 7 bases, with 18 bases spanning the gap. The CDR3 extends over 15 amino acids. Germline V gene data show CDR1 as LNHDA and CDR2 as SQIVND (reference sequence). Evenly divided among several immunoSEQ plates was the genomic DNA of each subset. The repertoire was sequenced with immunoSEQ multiplex PCR; TCRdb's copy has only in-frame clones and lacks some. Among under 700,000 clones listed, 95% were seen once. CD45RO-negative CD8 cells positively selected for CCR7 made up the naive population, which excluded terminally differentiated effector memory CD45RA+ cells. Everyone who donated was a Caucasian adult who lived in Nashville, Tennessee.

The rearrangement joins TRBV19 to TRBJ2-1; no clear D gene. This receptor was obtained from a woman in her thirties in good health. The sample taken for sequencing was naive CD8+ T cells sorted from blood. CDR3 sequence: CASSPPGIVGNEQFF. CDR3 DNA: TGTGCCAGTAGTCCCCCCGGAATAGTTGGTAATGAGCAGTTCTTC.